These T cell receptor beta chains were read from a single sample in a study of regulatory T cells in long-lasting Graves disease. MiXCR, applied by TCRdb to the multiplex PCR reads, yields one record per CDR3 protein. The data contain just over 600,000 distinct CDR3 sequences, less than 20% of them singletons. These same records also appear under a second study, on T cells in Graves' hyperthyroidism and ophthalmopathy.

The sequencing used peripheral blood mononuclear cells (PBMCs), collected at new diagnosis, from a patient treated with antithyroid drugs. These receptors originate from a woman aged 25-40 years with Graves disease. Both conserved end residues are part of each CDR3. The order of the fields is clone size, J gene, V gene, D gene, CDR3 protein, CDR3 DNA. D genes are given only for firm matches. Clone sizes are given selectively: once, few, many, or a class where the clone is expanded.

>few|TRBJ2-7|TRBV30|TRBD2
CAWSVGGKSYEQYF
TGTGCCTGGAGTGTGGGGGGGAAAAGCTACGAGCAGTACTTC
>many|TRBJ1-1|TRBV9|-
CASSVGPYTEAFF
TGTGCCAGCAGCGTAGGACCCTACACTGAAGCTTTCTTT
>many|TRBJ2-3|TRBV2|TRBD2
CASRRTSGTDTQYF
TGTGCCAGCAGGCGGACTAGCGGCACAGATACGCAGTATTTT
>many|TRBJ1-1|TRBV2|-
CASISSDLRGTEAFF
TGTGCCAGCATTAGTTCGGACCTCAGGGGCACTGAAGCTTTCTTT
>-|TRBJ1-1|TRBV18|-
CASAPVEPEAFF
TGTGCCAGCGCCCCTGTGGAGCCTGAAGCTTTCTTT
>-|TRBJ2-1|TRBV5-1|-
CASSLATGAYNEQFF
TGCGCCAGCAGCTTGGCCACCGGGGCCTACAATGAGCAGTTCTTC
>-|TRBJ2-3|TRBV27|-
CASSLPEEVDTQYF
TGTGCCAGCAGTCTCCCCGAGGAGGTGGATACGCAGTATTTT
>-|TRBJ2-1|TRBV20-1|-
CSARGLVDYNEQFF
TGCAGTGCTAGGGGCCTGGTAGATTACAATGAGCAGTTCTTC
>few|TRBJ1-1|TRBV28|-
CASSLEGPMNTEAFF
TGTGCCAGCAGTTTGGAGGGACCCATGAACACTGAAGCTTTCTTT
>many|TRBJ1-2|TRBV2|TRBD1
CASSAGTADGYTF
TGTGCCAGCAGTGCCGGGACAGCCGATGGCTACACCTTC
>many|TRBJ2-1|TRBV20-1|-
CSARYIRLNGDEQFF
TGCAGTGCTAGATATATCAGACTAAACGGCGATGAGCAGTTCTTC
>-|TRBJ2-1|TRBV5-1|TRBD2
CASTNWGGSYNEQFF
TGCGCCAGCACAAACTGGGGGGGGAGTTACAATGAGCAGTTCTTC
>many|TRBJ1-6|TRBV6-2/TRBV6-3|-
CASSYGGGNSPLHF
TGTGCCAGCAGTTACGGTGGGGGTAATTCACCCCTCCACTTT
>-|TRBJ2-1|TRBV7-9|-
CASSTERKGSSYNEQFF
TGTGCCAGCAGCACGGAGAGAAAAGGATCCTCCTACAATGAGCAGTTCTTC
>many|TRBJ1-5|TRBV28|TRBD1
CASRGGTGDNQPQHF
TGTGCCAGCAGGGGGGGGACAGGGGATAATCAGCCCCAGCATTTT
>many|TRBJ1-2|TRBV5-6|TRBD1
CASRRDSYGYTF
TGTGCCAGCCGACGGGACAGTTATGGCTACACCTTC
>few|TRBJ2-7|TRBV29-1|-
CSVGGMSYEQYF
TGCAGCGTTGGCGGGATGTCCTACGAGCAGTACTTC
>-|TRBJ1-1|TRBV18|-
CASSPLQVITEAFF
TGTGCCAGCTCACCATTACAGGTTATCACTGAAGCTTTCTTT
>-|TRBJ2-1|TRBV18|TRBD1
CASSPLGQGGHNEQFF
TGTGCCAGCTCACCATTGGGACAGGGCGGACACAATGAGCAGTTCTTC
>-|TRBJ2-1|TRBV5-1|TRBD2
CASSPRGVAYNEQFF
TGCGCCAGCAGCCCCCGGGGGGTGGCCTACAATGAGCAGTTCTTC
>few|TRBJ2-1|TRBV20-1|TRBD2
CSASLGGSGVYNEQFF
TGCAGTGCTAGCTTGGGTGGTAGCGGGGTGTACAATGAGCAGTTCTTC
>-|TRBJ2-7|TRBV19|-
CASRRNLAGEQYF
TGTGCCAGTAGACGGAATCTGGCTGGGGAGCAGTACTTC
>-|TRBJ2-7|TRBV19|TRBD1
CASSTGTGFNEQYF
TGTGCCAGTAGTACCGGGACAGGGTTCAACGAGCAGTACTTC
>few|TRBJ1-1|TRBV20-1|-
CSAPPRNTEAFF
TGCAGTGCGCCTCCAAGGAACACTGAAGCTTTCTTT
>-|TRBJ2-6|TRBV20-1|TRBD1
CSARDRSSGANVLTF
TGCAGTGCACGGGACAGAAGCTCTGGGGCCAACGTCCTGACTTTC
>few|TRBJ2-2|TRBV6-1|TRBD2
CASKAGNLNTGELFF
TGTGCCAGCAAAGCGGGAAACCTGAACACCGGGGAGCTGTTTTTT
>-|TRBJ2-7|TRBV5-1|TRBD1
CASSTVGQGAIYEQYF
TGCGCCAGCAGCACCGTCGGACAGGGGGCTATCTACGAGCAGTACTTC
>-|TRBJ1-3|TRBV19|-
CASKGQGNTIYF
TGTGCCAGTAAAGGGCAGGGAAACACCATATATTTT
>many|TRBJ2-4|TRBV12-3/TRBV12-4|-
CASSLGPTQYF
TGTGCCAGCAGTTTAGGACCGACACAGTACTTC
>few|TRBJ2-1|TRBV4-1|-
CASSPWLGAVDSYNEQFF
TGCGCCAGCAGCCCTTGGTTGGGGGCGGTGGACTCCTACAATGAGCAGTTCTTC
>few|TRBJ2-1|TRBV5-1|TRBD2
CASSSNLAGGPTSEQFF
TGCGCCAGCAGCTCAAATCTAGCGGGAGGCCCTACGTCTGAGCAGTTCTTC
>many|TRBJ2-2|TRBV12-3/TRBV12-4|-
CASSLRQEGAGELFF
TGTGCCAGCAGTTTAAGACAAGAAGGAGCCGGGGAGCTGTTTTTT
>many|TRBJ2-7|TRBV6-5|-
CASSYQQGLYYEQYF
TGTGCCAGCAGTTACCAACAGGGTTTATACTACGAGCAGTACTTC
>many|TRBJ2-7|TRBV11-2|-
CASSLNGGQYYEQYF
TGTGCCAGCAGCCTAAACGGTGGACAGTACTACGAGCAGTACTTC
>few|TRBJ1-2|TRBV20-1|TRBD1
CSASSGTANNYGYTF
TGCAGTGCTAGCTCCGGGACAGCGAATAACTATGGCTACACCTTC